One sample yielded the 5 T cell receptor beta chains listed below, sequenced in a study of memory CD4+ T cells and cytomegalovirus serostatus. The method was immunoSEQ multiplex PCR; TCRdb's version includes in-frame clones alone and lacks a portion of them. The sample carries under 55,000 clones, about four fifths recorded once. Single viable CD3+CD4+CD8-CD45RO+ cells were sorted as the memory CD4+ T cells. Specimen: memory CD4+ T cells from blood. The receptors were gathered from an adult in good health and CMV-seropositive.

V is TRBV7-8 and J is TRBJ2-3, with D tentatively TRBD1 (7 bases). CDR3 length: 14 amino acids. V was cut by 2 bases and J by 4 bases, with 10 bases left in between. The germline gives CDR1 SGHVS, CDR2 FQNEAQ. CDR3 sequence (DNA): TGTGCCAGCAGCTTACGCAGGGGGGCAGATACGCAGTATTTT. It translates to CASSLRRGADTQYF.

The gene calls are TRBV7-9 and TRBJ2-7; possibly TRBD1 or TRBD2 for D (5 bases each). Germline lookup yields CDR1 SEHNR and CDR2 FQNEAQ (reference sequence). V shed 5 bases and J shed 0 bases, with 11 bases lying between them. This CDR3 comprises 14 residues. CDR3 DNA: TGTGCCAGCAGCCCCCCAGGGAGCTCCTACGAGCAGTACTTC. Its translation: CASSPPGSSYEQYF.

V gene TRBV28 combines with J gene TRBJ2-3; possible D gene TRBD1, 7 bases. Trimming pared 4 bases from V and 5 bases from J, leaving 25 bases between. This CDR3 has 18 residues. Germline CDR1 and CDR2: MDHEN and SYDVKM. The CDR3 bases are TGTGCCAGCAGTTGGGGACTCGACAGGGAGAAGACAAGAGATACGCAGTATTTT. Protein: CASSWGLDREKTRDTQYF.

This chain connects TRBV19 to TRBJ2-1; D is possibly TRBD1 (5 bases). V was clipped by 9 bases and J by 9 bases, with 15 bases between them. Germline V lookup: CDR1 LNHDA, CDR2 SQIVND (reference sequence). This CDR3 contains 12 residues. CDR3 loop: CASFEGVGEQFF. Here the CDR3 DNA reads TGTGCCAGCTTCGAAGGGGTTGGTGAGCAGTTCTTC.

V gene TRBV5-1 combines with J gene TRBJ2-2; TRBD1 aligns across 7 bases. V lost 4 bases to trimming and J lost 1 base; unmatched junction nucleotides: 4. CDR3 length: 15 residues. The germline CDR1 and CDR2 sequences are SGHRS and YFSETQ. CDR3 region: CASSLGTVNTGELFF. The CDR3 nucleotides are TGCGCCAGCAGCCTCGGGACAGTGAACACCGGGGAGCTGTTTTTT.